This T cell receptor beta chain was sequenced during a study of cytomegalovirus exposure and HLA in healthy donors. Study-level background: Across 300 to 400 genotyped donors, around 82% landed in the Caucasian-associated ancestry cluster.

This PCR relied on a set of 60 Vbeta primers and 13 Jbeta primers. Assay used: immunoSEQ multiplex PCR; TCRdb lists only in-frame clones, some missing. Of nearly 95,000 clones in the sample, roughly 63% are singletons; the top ten hold roughly 6.8%. On this clone: Antigen: not known.

Study-level findings and limits: Rare TCR sequences predominated, though certain public TCRs were found in many donors. The study labeled more than 150 TCR beta chains cytomegalovirus-associated. A later analysis reportedly identified an Asian-associated ancestry cluster as carrying fewer N-insertions than the 666-donor mean.

Trimming left V 6 bases short and J 1 base short, with 11 bases between. The germline CDR1 and CDR2 sequences are SQVTM and ANQGSEA. CDR3 length: 13 residues. This chain connects TRBV29-1 to TRBJ2-3; D is possibly TRBD2 (5 bases). Source material: PBMCs. This TCR derives from a woman younger than 45 in good health and CMV-seronegative. CDR3 residues: CSVSPGGTDTQYF. CDR3 in DNA: TGCAGCGTCTCCCCCGGGGGCACAGATACGCAGTATTTT.